Presented here are 15 T cell receptor beta chains from one specimen sequenced in a study of Graves' ophthalmopathy and Graves' hyperthyroidism. Using RNA transcripts, the TCR beta CDR3 regions were amplified. HTBI-primed first-round RT-PCR preceded second-round multiplex PCR. MiXCR, run by TCRdb on the multiplex PCR reads, gives a single entry per CDR3 protein. The data contain about 620,000 distinct CDR3 sequences, 22% of them singletons. Source material: peripheral blood. All receptors derive from a woman between 18 and 29 years old with stable Graves' hyperthyroidism. Some clones in this sample may be carry-over from other donors' samples.

This clonotype showed up just a few times. With a much larger clone just one base away, this may be a read error. This chain connects TRBV27 to TRBJ1-2, with 9 nucleotides matching TRBD1. The CDR3 spans 15 residues. V lost 5 bases, J lost 4 bases, and 8 bases stayed unmatched. Looked up from germline, CDR1 is MNHEY and CDR2 is SMNVEV (reference sequence). Written as DNA, the CDR3 is TGTGCCAGCAGTCCTTACAGGGGGCGCGGCTATGGCTACACCTTC. The encoded protein is CASSPYRGRGYGYTF.

With regard to this clonotype: A much bigger clone sits one base away, suggesting this may be a read error. The CDR3: CASRKLNTEALF. The CDR3 region has the DNA TGTGCCAGCAGGAAACTGAACACTGAAGCTCTCTTT. The V call is TRBV27, the J call TRBJ1-1, with D unresolved. Germline values: CDR1 MNHEY, CDR2 SMNVEV (reference sequence). CDR3 size: 12 residues.

A note on this clonotype: Since a much larger clone is just one base distant, this may be a read error. V gene TRBV11-2 combines with J gene TRBJ2-5, with 10 bases aligning to TRBD1. The CDR3 covers 16 residues. CDR1 is SGHAT and CDR2 is FQNNGV in the germline V gene. The DNA for the CDR3 is TGTGCCAGCAGCTCTGGGGACAGGGGAAAACAAGAGACCAAGTACTTC. The encoded protein is CASSSGDRGKQETKYF. The entire variable domain, with the rest obtained from reference TRBV11-2 and TRBJ2-5, is as follows: EAGVAQSPRYKIIEKRQSVAFWCNPISGHATLYWYQQILGQGPKLLIQFQNNGVVDDSQLPKDRFSAERLKGVDSTLKIQPAKLEDSAVYLCASSSGDRGKQETKYFGPGTRLLVL.

Ten or more counts support this clonotype. The chain uses TRBV7-2 and TRBJ1-5; TRBD1 matches 9 bases. The trim removed 5 bases at V and 5 bases at J, leaving 4 bases unmatched. CDR3 length: 14 amino acids. CDR1 SGHTA and CDR2 FQGNSA come from the germline V gene. CDR3 in DNA: TGTGCCAGCAGCGAGGGACAGGGCCATCAGCCCCAGCATTTT. Translation gives CASSEGQGHQPQHF.

The sample holds many counts of this clonotype. The rearrangement links TRBV2 to TRBJ1-1; 7 nucleotides line up with TRBD1. The CDR3 is 15 amino acids. Trimming took 8 bases from V and 0 from J; bases not matched to a gene: 9. Germline V CDR1 and CDR2: SNHLY, FYNNEI. CDR3 bases: TGTGCCAGCGGTAAAGACAGGGTTTTGAACACTGAAGCTTTCTTT. Amino acids: CASGKDRVLNTEAFF.

This clonotype has a count of ten or more. This rearrangement joins TRBV2 to TRBJ2-6; no clear D. Trimming removed 6 bases at V and 1 base at J, with 10 bases between. CDR3 length: 15 residues. Germline CDR1 and CDR2: SNHLY and FYNNEI. CDR3 coding DNA: TGTGCCAGCAGCCCACAGCTTTCTGGGGCCAACGTCCTGACTTTC. Translation gives CASSPQLSGANVLTF.

This clonotype was seen repeatedly, ten times or more. The rearrangement links TRBV27 to TRBJ1-1, with D unresolved. Germline lookup yields CDR1 MNHEY and CDR2 SMNVEV (reference sequence). The length of the CDR3 is 16 residues. The V end was cut by 5 bases, the J end by 2 bases, with 18 bases between. The CDR3 loop reads CASSPLIWSLNTEAFF. CDR3 sequence (DNA): TGTGCCAGCAGTCCCCTAATTTGGTCCTTAAACACTGAAGCTTTCTTT.

This chain connects TRBV4-1 to TRBJ1-1, with D hard to call. The ends were cut back, 2 bases at V and 3 bases at J, with 4 bases in the middle. The germline CDR1 and CDR2 sequences are MGHRA and YSYEKL. The CDR3 length is 12 residues. The CDR3 loop reads CASSQRHTEAFF. The CDR3 nucleotides read TGCGCCAGCAGCCAACGACACACTGAAGCTTTCTTT.

In its sample, this clonotype was seen many times. The chain recombines TRBV3-1 with TRBJ2-5; a weak D match, TRBD2 (6 bases). Trimming removed 2 bases from V and 0 bases from J, with 13 bases in between. This CDR3 spans 16 amino acids. CDR1 is LGHDT and CDR2 is YNNKEL in the germline V gene (reference sequence). CDR3 protein: CASSQQTGLDQETQYF. The CDR3 DNA reads as TGTGCCAGCAGCCAACAGACGGGACTCGACCAAGAGACCCAGTACTTC.

This clonotype was picked up many times. The chain uses TRBV4-1 and TRBJ1-2; D uncertain. Trimming took 0 bases from V and 8 from J, leaving 16 bases between them. The CDR3 extends over 15 amino acids. From germline, CDR1 is MGHRA and CDR2 YSYEKL. The CDR3 DNA is TGCGCCAGCAGCCAAGATCGCGGCAGTTATCTGGGCTACACCTTC. Its translation is CASSQDRGSYLGYTF.

Ten or more counts support this clonotype. This chain connects TRBV29-1 to TRBJ2-5; the D is unclear. Germline CDR1 and CDR2: SQVTM and ANQGSEA. The CDR3 spans 13 residues. Trimming removed 8 bases at V and 1 base at J, with 14 bases between. The CDR3 loop is CSPTKQSQETQYF. The CDR3 region has the DNA TGCAGCCCCACAAAACAAAGCCAAGAGACCCAGTACTTC.

A word on this clonotype: The junction shows a germline mismatch at one end, possibly a read error. This chain links TRBV24-1 with TRBJ1-5, with a possible D match to TRBD1 (5 bases). The germline V gene encodes CDR1 KGHDR and CDR2 SFDVKD. This CDR3 is built from 14 residues. CDR3 amino acids: CASSGGTVNQPQHF. Written as DNA, the CDR3 is TGTGCCAGCAGTGGGGGGACGGTTAATCAGCCCCAGCATTTT.

This clonotype was observed at least ten times. The CDR3 spells CASSFTGYFGYTF. CDR3 in DNA: TGTGCCAGCAGCTTTACAGGGTACTTCGGCTACACCTTC. The V and J genes are TRBV5-6 and TRBJ1-2; perhaps TRBD1 as D (6 bases). Trimming took off 2 bases at V and 8 bases at J, with 13 bases between the two ends. This CDR3 contains 13 residues. CDR1 and CDR2 from the germline V gene are SGHDT and YYEEEE.

The chain carries TRBV20-1 and TRBJ1-1; weak D call: TRBD1 (5 bases). The CDR3 totals 13 residues. V was clipped by 6 bases and J by 1 base, with 12 bases between them. The germline V gene encodes CDR1 DFQATT and CDR2 SNEGSKA (reference sequence). This CDR3 is CSAPAGGNTEAFF. For the CDR3, the DNA is TGCAGTGCCCCAGCGGGGGGGAACACTGAAGCTTTCTTT.

The chain has TRBV12-5 and TRBJ2-4, with D unresolved. Trimming removed 1 base at V and 5 bases at J, with 9 bases between. Germline V gene sequence: CDR1 LGHNT, CDR2 FRNRAP. This CDR3 has 14 amino acids. This CDR3 reads CASGLGRQENIQYF. CDR3 DNA sequence: TGTGCTAGTGGTTTGGGCAGACAAGAAAACATTCAGTACTTC.